Shown below are 26 T cell receptor beta chains from a single sample sequenced in a study of CD8+ T cells in alopecia areata. After isolation, RNA underwent reverse transcription to generate cDNA as the sequencing template. Profiling relied on immunoSEQ multiplex PCR, and the TCRdb table lists in-frame clones only, not all of them. Of about 74,000 clones listed, 25% to 30% are singletons. Treatment meaning: oral pan-JAK inhibitor, 5-10 mg twice daily. Sequencing used CD8+ T cells sorted from blood, obtained at week 4, from a patient treated with tofacitinib. The receptors shown here come from a human donor with alopecia areata.

This chain links TRBV29-1 with TRBJ1-2; D gene ambiguous. Germline CDR1 and CDR2: SQVTM and ANQGSEA. CDR3 length: 15 amino acids. Trimming left V 3 bases short and J 1 base short, with 15 bases between. The CDR3 sequence: CSVDSWGPHNYGYTF. Written as DNA, the CDR3 is TGCAGCGTTGATTCGTGGGGTCCTCATAACTATGGCTACACCTTC.

The V gene is TRBV2, the J gene TRBJ1-2; 12 nucleotides line up with TRBD1. Germline CDR1 is SNHLY and CDR2 is FYNNEI. Unmatched junction bases numbered 5, after V lost 4 bases and J lost 8 bases. The CDR3 sequence is 14 residues long. In DNA form, the CDR3 reads TGTGCCAGCAGTGTGGGGACAGGGGGCCTGGGCTACACCTTC. This codes for CASSVGTGGLGYTF.

This clone has only a few counts. The gene calls are TRBV10-3 and TRBJ2-7; 7 bases align to TRBD2. The V gene end was trimmed by 3 bases and the J gene end by 3 bases; junction bases not matched to a gene: 8. This CDR3 contains 15 residues. Germline CDR1 and CDR2: ENHRY and SYGVKD. The CDR3 spells CAISDLGEGRYEQYF. The CDR3 nucleotides are TGTGCCATCAGTGATCTAGGGGAGGGCCGCTACGAGCAGTACTTC.

The chain has TRBV25-1 and TRBJ2-2; D is unresolved. Between the trimmed V and J ends, which lost 4 bases and 7 bases, there was a span of 10 bases. Germline V gene sequence: CDR1 MGHDK, CDR2 SYGVNS. The CDR3 loop spans 13 amino acids. The CDR3 spells CASSADGRGELFF. The CDR3 DNA sequence: TGTGCCAGCAGTGCCGACGGGCGCGGGGAGCTGTTTTTT.

This clone has only a few counts. The rearrangement uses TRBV10-3 and TRBJ1-5, with a possible D match to TRBD1 (6 bases). V dropped 10 bases and J dropped 4 bases, with 11 bases sitting between them. CDR1 is ENHRY, CDR2 SYGVKD, per germline. The CDR3 extends over 12 amino acids. The DNA of the CDR3 is TGTGCCAGCAGGGGAGGAAATCAGCCCCAGCATTTT. It specifies CASRGGNQPQHF.

This clone was seen just once. This chain links TRBV5-6 with TRBJ1-1; TRBD1 aligns across 8 bases. There are 11 residues in the CDR3. Looked up from germline, CDR1 is SGHDT and CDR2 is YYEEEE. Trimming at V came to 4 bases and at J to 8 bases, leaving 1 base not matched to a gene. The CDR3: CASSGQGEAFF. CDR3 in DNA: TGTGCCAGCAGCGGACAGGGAGAAGCTTTCTTT.

The chain carries TRBV29-1 and TRBJ2-7, with TRBD1 identical over 7 bases. Germline V gene lookup returns CDR1 SQVTM and CDR2 ANQGSEA. The CDR3 length is 13 residues. V shed 6 bases, J shed 0 bases, and the junction held 5 bases outside the gene matches. The CDR3 region has the DNA TGCAGCGTGAGGACAGGATTCTCCTACGAGCAGTACTTC. It is translated as CSVRTGFSYEQYF.

The genes are TRBV29-1 and TRBJ1-2; 7 bases agree with TRBD1. Germline trimming cut 3 bases from V and 4 bases from J; bases unmatched to any gene: 8. The germline CDR1 and CDR2 sequences are SQVTM and ANQGSEA. CDR3 length equals 14 residues. Here the CDR3 reads CSVEITGTVYGYTF. The CDR3 DNA is TGCAGCGTTGAGATTACCGGGACAGTCTATGGCTACACCTTC.

The V call is TRBV9, the J call TRBJ2-3; possible D gene TRBD1, 6 bases. This CDR3 is built from 13 residues. The V gene lost 6 bases and the J gene lost 2 bases, with 10 bases spanning the gap. Germline assignment: CDR1 SGDLS and CDR2 YYNGEE. CDR3 region: CASMGANTDTQYF. The CDR3 coding sequence is TGTGCCAGCATGGGGGCCAACACAGATACGCAGTATTTT. Variable domain in full (rest from reference TRBV9 and TRBJ2-3): DSGVTQTPKHLITATGQRVTLRCSPRSGDLSVYWYQQSLDQGLQFLIQYYNGEERAKGNILERFSAQQFPDLHSELNLSSLELGDSALYFCASMGANTDTQYFGPGTRLTVL.

This clone was seen only a few times. The chain is built from TRBV30 and TRBJ2-7, with D uncertain. The ends were cut back, 1 base at V and 2 bases at J, with 3 bases in the middle. The CDR3 sequence is 11 residues long. Germline V gene data show CDR1 as GTSNPN and CDR2 as SVGIG (reference sequence). This chain's CDR3 is CAWSGPYEQYF. CDR3 bases: TGTGCCTGGAGTGGCCCCTACGAGCAGTACTTC.

This clone has more than one count but fewer than ten. The genes are TRBV5-8 and TRBJ1-1; D gene uncertain. Germline loops: CDR1 SGHTS, CDR2 YDEGEE. V was cut by 0 bases and J by 5 bases, with 8 bases left in between. The CDR3 contains 13 residues. Written as DNA, the CDR3 is TGTGCCAGCAGCTTGGATCCCCGAACTGAAGCTTTCTTT. As protein: CASSLDPRTEAFF.

A few counts support this clone. One end of the junction fails to match germline, which may point to a read error. J is TRBJ2-1 and V is TRBV6-5, with TRBD2 identical over 8 bases. The CDR3 spans 13 residues. CDR1 MNHEY and CDR2 SVGAGI come from the germline V gene. For the CDR3, the DNA is TGTGCCAGCAGTTACCGGACTAGCAATGAGCGGTTCTTC. Its protein is CASSYRTSNERFF.

The rearrangement links TRBV5-4 to TRBJ2-3, with a possible D match to TRBD2 (6 bases). This CDR3 contains 17 residues. Per the germline V gene, CDR1 is SGHNT and CDR2 is YYREEE (reference sequence). V lost 0 bases and J 4 bases, leaving 18 bases between the germline ends. The CDR3 loop is CASSLGLGGVGSDTQYF. In DNA, the CDR3 is TGTGCCAGCAGCTTGGGCCTCGGGGGAGTCGGCTCAGATACGCAGTATTTT.

The sample holds a few counts of this clone. The chain combines TRBV20-1 with TRBJ1-1; D remains unclear. V was clipped by 5 bases and J by 7 bases, with 8 bases between them. Germline V CDR1 and CDR2: DFQATT, SNEGSKA (reference sequence). This CDR3 comprises 10 residues. The CDR3 DNA follows: TGCAGTGCTCTGATCGGTGAAGCTTTCTTT. Protein sequence: CSALIGEAFF.

The CDR3 sequence: CASSPAIQETQYF. The DNA of the CDR3 is TGTGCCAGCAGCCCCGCGATCCAAGAGACCCAGTACTTC. This chain uses TRBV7-9 with TRBJ2-5; D gene unclear. Trimming removed 5 bases from V and 1 base from J, with 8 bases in between. This CDR3 has 13 residues. From germline, CDR1 is SEHNR and CDR2 FQNEAQ (reference sequence).

This clone was detected a few times. The chain joins TRBV7-9 to TRBJ2-7; possible D gene TRBD2, 6 bases. This CDR3 has 14 residues. CDR1 and CDR2 from the germline V gene are SEHNR and FQNEAQ (reference sequence). With 4 bases removed from V and 1 base from J, the gap between germline ends came to 11 bases. CDR3 amino acids: CASSSPGASYEQYF. CDR3 nucleotide sequence: TGTGCCAGCAGCTCCCCGGGAGCGTCCTACGAGCAGTACTTC.

V and J are TRBV2 and TRBJ2-5; maybe TRBD2 (7 bases). Germline V gene data show CDR1 as SNHLY and CDR2 as FYNNEI. The CDR3 consists of 14 residues. Trimming stripped 7 bases from V and 5 bases from J, with 17 bases between. The CDR3 DNA reads as TGTGCCAGCACCGAGGGGGGGGCACGGGAGACCCAGTACTTC. Translation: CASTEGGARETQYF.

The rearrangement joins TRBV29-1 to TRBJ1-2; a possible D gene is TRBD1 (5 bases). The germline CDR1 and CDR2 sequences are SQVTM and ANQGSEA. Trimming took off 7 bases at V and 8 bases at J, with 17 bases between the two ends. This CDR3 spans 12 amino acids. CDR3 in DNA: TGCAGCGCTGGGGACGGGCTTGGGGGCTACACCTTC. This translates into CSAGDGLGGYTF.

This clone has more than one count but fewer than ten. The V and J genes are TRBV29-1 and TRBJ2-1; 10 nucleotides agree with TRBD2. Germline assignment: CDR1 SQVTM and CDR2 ANQGSEA. V trimming: 5 bases; J trimming: 3 bases; junction bases outside the gene matches: 4. The CDR3 length is 14 residues. The CDR3 here is CSVSGTSDYNEQFF. In DNA form, the CDR3 reads TGCAGCGTTTCCGGGACTAGCGACTACAATGAGCAGTTCTTC.

In its sample, this clone was seen a few times. The V and J genes are TRBV29-1 and TRBJ2-7; D is unresolved. Per germline, CDR1 SQVTM and CDR2 ANQGSEA. The germline V and J ends were trimmed by 3 bases and 2 bases, with 11 bases remaining between them. This CDR3 is 13 amino acids long. CDR3: CSVEAANPYEQYF. The DNA of the CDR3 is TGCAGCGTTGAGGCCGCGAACCCCTACGAGCAGTACTTC.

This clone was counted a few times. This chain connects TRBV6-5 to TRBJ2-1, with 13 bases aligning to TRBD2. CDR1 and CDR2 from the germline V gene are MNHEY and SVGAGI. This CDR3 has 13 amino acids. The V gene end was trimmed by 6 bases and the J gene end by 10 bases; junction bases not matched to a gene: 3. The DNA for the CDR3 is TGTGCCAGCAGACTAGCGGGAGGGGTGGAGCAGTTCTTC. Translation: CASRLAGGVEQFF.

This clone was counted between two and nine times. The chain recombines TRBV10-1 with TRBJ2-1; 7 bases fit TRBD2. The CDR3 has 12 residues. V lost 5 bases, J lost 9 bases, and 4 bases stayed unmatched. Germline CDR1 and CDR2: WNHNN and SYGVQD (reference sequence). The CDR3 spells CASSPGGSEQFF. The CDR3 DNA reads TGCGCCAGCAGTCCCGGGGGGAGTGAGCAGTTCTTC.

In its sample, this clone was seen once. The J gene is TRBJ2-2, the V gene TRBV6-6; TRBD2 agrees at 10 bases. V shed 8 bases, J shed 9 bases, and the junction held 9 bases outside the gene matches. Germline values: CDR1 MNHNY, CDR2 SVGAGI (reference sequence). The length of the CDR3 is 14 residues. The CDR3 sequence is CASHSTSGTRELFF. Written as DNA, the CDR3 is TGTGCCAGCCACAGTACTAGCGGGACCCGGGAGCTGTTTTTT.

This clone was seen a handful of times. The V and J genes are TRBV29-1 and TRBJ1-1, with TRBD1 matching 7 bases. The CDR3 length is 10 residues. The germline V gene encodes CDR1 SQVTM and CDR2 ANQGSEA. J was trimmed by 7 bases and V by 7 bases; bases with no gene match: 3. The chain's CDR3 is CSGTGVEAFF. CDR3 coding DNA: TGCAGCGGCACAGGGGTTGAAGCTTTCTTT.

This clone showed up many times. The rearrangement links TRBV7-8 to TRBJ2-1; 10 bases are a match to TRBD2. V gave up 5 bases and J gave up 6 bases; unmatched junction bases: 7. This CDR3 is 15 amino acids long. Germline loops: CDR1 SGHVS, CDR2 FQNEAQ. CDR3 nucleotides: TGTGCCAGCAGCCGTGGGTCTAGCGGGAGCAATGAGCAGTTCTTC. Its protein product is CASSRGSSGSNEQFF.

A few counts support this clone. The genes are TRBV6-5 and TRBJ1-2, with 8 nucleotides matching TRBD1. The trim removed 2 bases at V and 8 bases at J, leaving 10 bases unmatched. This CDR3 spans 15 amino acids. Germline lookup yields CDR1 MNHEY and CDR2 SVGAGI. CDR3 bases: TGTGCCAGCAGTTACACCGGGACAGGCGGCCCCGGCTACACCTTC. Its protein is CASSYTGTGGPGYTF.